The 3 T cell receptor beta chains listed next were all sequenced from one sample in a study of CD8+ T cells in alopecia areata. Treatment indicated: oral pan-JAK inhibitor, 5-10 mg twice daily. It was cDNA, reverse transcribed from extracted RNA, that served as the sequencing template. Sequencing was performed with immunoSEQ multiplex PCR; in TCRdb, only in-frame clones are kept and a portion is missing. The repertoire holds roughly 210,000 clones, with around 43% as singletons. This sample comprised CD4+ T cells sorted from blood, obtained around week 37, from a patient treated with tofacitinib. Source of these receptors: a human donor with alopecia areata.

The V gene is TRBV29-1, the J gene TRBJ2-7; 9 positions agree with TRBD2. CDR1 and CDR2 (germline): SQVTM, ANQGSEA. The CDR3 spans 14 residues. V lost 4 bases to trimming and J lost 3 bases; unmatched junction nucleotides: 7. CDR3 in amino acids: CSVVSGLASYEQYF. The CDR3 DNA reads as TGCAGCGTTGTATCGGGACTAGCAAGCTACGAGCAGTACTTC.

V is TRBV23-1 and J is TRBJ2-6, with D perhaps matching TRBD1 (5 bases). TRBV23-1 is reported as an ORF; its role is uncertain. This CDR3 is 20 amino acids long. The germline V and J ends were trimmed by 4 bases and 2 bases, with 24 bases remaining between them. The CDR3 loop reads CASSPMMSDNEGTGANVLTF. The CDR3 nucleotides are TGCGCCAGCAGTCCCATGATGTCGGACAACGAAGGCACTGGGGCCAACGTCCTGACTTTC.

The chain couples TRBV7-2 to TRBJ1-2; 9 nucleotides match TRBD1. Germline CDR1 SGHTA, CDR2 FQGNSA. This CDR3 has 15 residues. Germline trimming cut 1 base from V and 2 bases from J; bases unmatched to any gene: 2. The CDR3 region has the DNA TGTGCCAGCAGCTTAGGGGACAGGGTAAACTATGGCTACACCTTC. Residues: CASSLGDRVNYGYTF.